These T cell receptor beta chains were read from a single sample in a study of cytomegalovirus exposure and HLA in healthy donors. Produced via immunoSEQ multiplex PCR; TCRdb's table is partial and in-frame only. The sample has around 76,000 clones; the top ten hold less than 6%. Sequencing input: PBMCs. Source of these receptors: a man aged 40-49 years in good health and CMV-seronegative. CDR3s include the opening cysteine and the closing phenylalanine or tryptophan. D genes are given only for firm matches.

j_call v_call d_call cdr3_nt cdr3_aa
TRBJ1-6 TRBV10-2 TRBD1 TGCGCCAGCAGTGAGGGGGACAGGGTAAATTCACCCCTCCACTTT CASSEGDRVNSPLHF
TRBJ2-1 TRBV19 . TGTGCCAGTTATTCCTACAATGAGCAGTTCTTC CASYSYNEQFF
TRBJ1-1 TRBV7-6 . TGTGCCAGCAGCTTACAGGGGAACACTGAAGCTTTCTTT CASSLQGNTEAFF
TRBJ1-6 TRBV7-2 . TGTGCCAGCAGCTTATTACGGAGGAGCTCCTATAATTCACCCCTCCACTTT CASSLLRRSSYNSPLHF
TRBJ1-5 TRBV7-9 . TGTGCCAGCAGCCCGGGACTCTCGAGGGCCCACAATCAGCCCCAGCATTTT CASSPGLSRAHNQPQHF
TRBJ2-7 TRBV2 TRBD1 TGTGCCAGCAGAGAAGACAGGGGAAGACAGTACTTC CASREDRGRQYF
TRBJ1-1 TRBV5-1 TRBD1 TGCGCCAGCAGCCTCCAGACAGGGGGGGGCACTGAAGCTTTCTTT CASSLQTGGGTEAFF
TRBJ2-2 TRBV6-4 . TGTGCCAGCAGCCCCTCGGCGGGTTCAACCGGGGAGCTGTTTTTT CASSPSAGSTGELFF
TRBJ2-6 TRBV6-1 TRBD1 TGTGCCAGCAGTGAAATAACACAGGGGTCTGGGGCCAACGTCCTGACTTTC CASSEITQGSGANVLTF
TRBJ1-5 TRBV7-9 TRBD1 TGTGCCAGCAGCAAAGTGGGACAGGCCAGCAATCAGCCCCAGCATTTT CASSKVGQASNQPQHF
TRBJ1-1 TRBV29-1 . TGCAGCGTTGTTATCCTTTCTTGGGGAGTGAACACTGAAGCTTTCTTT CSVVILSWGVNTEAFF
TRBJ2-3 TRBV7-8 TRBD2 TGTGCCAGCAACCCTCCGAGGGCGGGGGGGCTCATAGATACGCAGTATTTT CASNPPRAGGLIDTQYF
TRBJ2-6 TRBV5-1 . TGCGCCAGCAGCACTACATCTGGGGCCAACGTCCTGACTTTC CASSTTSGANVLTF
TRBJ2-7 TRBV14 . TGTGCCAGCAGCCAAGTTCAGGGGACCTACGAGCAGTACTTC CASSQVQGTYEQYF
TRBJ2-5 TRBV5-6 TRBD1 TGTGCCAGCAGCTTTAGGGGGACAGGGGCGGAGACCCAGTACTTC CASSFRGTGAETQYF
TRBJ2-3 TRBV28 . TGTGCCAGCTTGGCGGACACAGATACGCAGTATTTT CASLADTDTQYF
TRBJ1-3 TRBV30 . TGTGCCTGGAGTGTAAACAGTGGAAACACCATATATTTT CAWSVNSGNTIYF
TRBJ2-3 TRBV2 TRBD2 TGTGCCAGCAGTGTAAAGCGGGAGGGAGATACGCAGTATTTT CASSVKREGDTQYF
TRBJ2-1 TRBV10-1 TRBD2 TGCGCCAGCAGTGATGGTTCCAGCGGGAGGGCGGACTCCTACAATGAGCAGTTCTTC CASSDGSSGRADSYNEQFF
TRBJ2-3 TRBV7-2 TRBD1 TGTGCCAGCAGCTTAGGACAGGGGTTGACTAGCACAGATACGCAGTATTTT CASSLGQGLTSTDTQYF
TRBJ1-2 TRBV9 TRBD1 TGTGCCAGCAGCGAGACAGGGGCTAACTATGGCTACACCTTC CASSETGANYGYTF
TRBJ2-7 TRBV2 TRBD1 TGTGCCAGCAGTGGGGACAGGGCCGAGCAGTACTTC CASSGDRAEQYF
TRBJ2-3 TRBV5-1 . TGCGCCAGCAGCTTGAGGGAGGGGGCAGATACGCAGTATTTT CASSLREGADTQYF
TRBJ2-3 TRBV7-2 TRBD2 TGTGCCAGCAGCTTAGTTGGCTCTAGCGGCCCTAGCACAGATACGCAGTATTTT CASSLVGSSGPSTDTQYF
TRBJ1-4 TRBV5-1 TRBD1 TGCGCCAGCAGCCCTGGGTGGGACAGGGACTTTAATGAAAAACTGTTTTTT CASSPGWDRDFNEKLFF
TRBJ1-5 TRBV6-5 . TGTGCCAGCAGTTACAACAGCCCCATCGGCAATCAGCCCCAGCATTTT CASSYNSPIGNQPQHF
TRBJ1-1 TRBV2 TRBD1 TGTGCCAGCAGTATACAGGGGGGCGGCACTGAAGCTTTCTTT CASSIQGGGTEAFF
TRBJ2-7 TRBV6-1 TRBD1 TGTGCCAGCCGACCCCAGACAGGGTCTGGCTACGAGCAGTACTTC CASRPQTGSGYEQYF
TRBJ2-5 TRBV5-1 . TGCGCCAGCAGCCTAGACGGAGAGACCCAGTACTTC CASSLDGETQYF
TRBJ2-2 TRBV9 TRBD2 TGTGCCAGCAGCGTGCCCTCCGGGACTAGCGGGGGTAGGGGGGAGCTGTTTTTT CASSVPSGTSGGRGELFF
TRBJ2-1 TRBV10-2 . TGCGCCAGCAGGGAGTGGACAGATAGCTCCTACAATGAGCAGTTCTTC CASREWTDSSYNEQFF
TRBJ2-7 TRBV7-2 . TGTGCCAGCAGCTCTCTTTACGAGCAGTACTTC CASSSLYEQYF